The rows below give T cell receptor beta chains drawn from one sample of a study of OX40 agonist ivuxolimab in advanced cancers. Libraries were prepared by immunoSEQ multiplex PCR; TCRdb keeps only in-frame clonotypes and omits some of them. The sample lists tens of thousands of clones, 80% to 90% occurring once. The sequenced sample was CD4+ or CD8+ T cells sorted from blood, obtained in a trial of the OX40 agonist ivuxolimab. Receptors originate from an adult with an advanced solid tumor such as melanoma, head and neck, liver or kidney cancer. Both conserved end residues are part of each CDR3. The order of the fields is V gene, clone size, CDR3 length, J gene, D gene, CDR3 protein, CDR3 DNA. The D gene is left open where the match is weak. Some rows mark clone size as missing; the rest say once, few, many or name a class of expanded clone.

v_call: TRBV2
clone_size: -
cdr3_length: 14
j_call: TRBJ2-7
d_call: -
cdr3_aa: CASSRSPLGYEQYF
cdr3_nt: TGTGCCAGCAGTCGTTCACCCCTAGGGTACGAGCAGTACTTC

v_call: TRBV19
clone_size: -
cdr3_length: 16
j_call: TRBJ2-7
d_call: -
cdr3_aa: CASSIGGRDPTYEQYF
cdr3_nt: TGTGCCAGTAGTATAGGTGGCAGGGACCCTACCTACGAGCAGTACTTC

v_call: TRBV5-1
clone_size: -
cdr3_length: 15
j_call: TRBJ1-4
d_call: -
cdr3_aa: CASSLAPGANEKLFF
cdr3_nt: TGCGCCAGCAGCTTGGCCCCGGGAGCTAATGAAAAACTGTTTTTT

v_call: TRBV4-2
clone_size: -
cdr3_length: 17
j_call: TRBJ2-3
d_call: TRBD2
cdr3_aa: CASSPSGVAGGPDTQYF
cdr3_nt: TGTGCCAGCAGCCCCTCCGGTGTAGCGGGGGGGCCTGATACGCAGTATTTT

v_call: TRBV6-5
clone_size: -
cdr3_length: 13
j_call: TRBJ1-1
d_call: -
cdr3_aa: CASQWAGNTEAFF
cdr3_nt: TGTGCCAGCCAATGGGCGGGGAACACTGAAGCTTTCTTT

v_call: TRBV5-6
clone_size: -
cdr3_length: 12
j_call: TRBJ2-7
d_call: -
cdr3_aa: CASSLAENEQYF
cdr3_nt: TGTGCCAGCAGCTTGGCGGAAAACGAGCAGTACTTC

v_call: TRBV4-1
clone_size: once
cdr3_length: 17
j_call: TRBJ2-4
d_call: -
cdr3_aa: CASSPGVGNQAKNIQYF
cdr3_nt: TGCGCCAGCAGCCCCGGGGTGGGGAACCAAGCCAAAAACATTCAGTACTTC

v_call: TRBV5-8
clone_size: -
cdr3_length: 17
j_call: TRBJ1-6
d_call: -
cdr3_aa: CASSLDWGGSENSPLHF
cdr3_nt: TGTGCCAGCAGCTTGGACTGGGGGGGTTCGGAAAATTCACCCCTCCACTTT

v_call: TRBV5-4
clone_size: -
cdr3_length: 16
j_call: TRBJ2-7
d_call: TRBD2
cdr3_aa: CASSSTKAGDPYEQYF
cdr3_nt: TGTGCCAGCAGCTCTACAAAAGCGGGAGACCCCTACGAGCAGTACTTC

v_call: TRBV20-1
clone_size: -
cdr3_length: 10
j_call: TRBJ1-1
d_call: -
cdr3_aa: CSASTTEAFF
cdr3_nt: TGCAGTGCTAGCACCACTGAAGCTTTCTTT

v_call: TRBV7-6
clone_size: -
cdr3_length: 15
j_call: TRBJ1-2
d_call: TRBD1
cdr3_aa: CASSQGASDDYGYTF
cdr3_nt: TGTGCCAGCAGTCAGGGGGCGAGCGACGACTATGGCTACACCTTC

v_call: TRBV7-8
clone_size: -
cdr3_length: 14
j_call: TRBJ2-7
d_call: -
cdr3_aa: CASSLALTDYEQYF
cdr3_nt: TGTGCCAGCAGCTTAGCGCTCACAGACTACGAGCAGTACTTC

v_call: TRBV5-4
clone_size: -
cdr3_length: 14
j_call: TRBJ2-7
d_call: TRBD1
cdr3_aa: CASSKGQTSYEQYF
cdr3_nt: TGTGCCAGCAGCAAGGGACAGACCTCCTACGAGCAGTACTTC

v_call: TRBV28
clone_size: -
cdr3_length: 14
j_call: TRBJ1-1
d_call: -
cdr3_aa: CASSATAMNTEAFF
cdr3_nt: TGTGCCAGCAGCGCGACAGCTATGAACACTGAAGCTTTCTTT

v_call: TRBV5-1
clone_size: -
cdr3_length: 14
j_call: TRBJ2-2
d_call: -
cdr3_aa: CASSFQRLTGELFF
cdr3_nt: TGCGCCAGCAGCTTTCAAAGGTTGACCGGGGAGCTGTTTTTT

v_call: TRBV2
clone_size: -
cdr3_length: 15
j_call: TRBJ1-6
d_call: TRBD1
cdr3_aa: CASRTGTGSGSPLHF
cdr3_nt: TGTGCCAGCAGAACAGGGACAGGGAGCGGCTCACCCCTCCACTTT

v_call: TRBV30
clone_size: many
cdr3_length: 13
j_call: TRBJ2-7
d_call: TRBD2
cdr3_aa: CAWSGAGGPEQYF
cdr3_nt: TGTGCCTGGAGTGGAGCGGGAGGGCCCGAGCAGTACTTC

v_call: TRBV7-6
clone_size: -
cdr3_length: 17
j_call: TRBJ1-3
d_call: -
cdr3_aa: CASSLFWGGQAGNTIYF
cdr3_nt: TGTGCCAGCAGCTTGTTTTGGGGGGGACAAGCTGGAAACACCATATATTTT

v_call: TRBV4-3
clone_size: once
cdr3_length: 15
j_call: TRBJ2-1
d_call: TRBD2
cdr3_aa: CASSHHSGANNEQFF
cdr3_nt: TGCGCCAGCAGCCACCATAGCGGGGCAAACAATGAGCAGTTCTTC

v_call: TRBV19
clone_size: -
cdr3_length: 15
j_call: TRBJ2-4
d_call: -
cdr3_aa: CASRDSQLAKNIQYF
cdr3_nt: TGTGCCAGTAGGGACAGTCAACTAGCCAAAAACATTCAGTACTTC

v_call: TRBV2
clone_size: many
cdr3_length: 13
j_call: TRBJ1-1
d_call: -
cdr3_aa: CARKVDMNTEAFF
cdr3_nt: TGTGCCAGGAAGGTGGACATGAACACTGAAGCTTTCTTT

v_call: TRBV20-1
clone_size: -
cdr3_length: 10
j_call: TRBJ2-5
d_call: -
cdr3_aa: CSALKETQYF
cdr3_nt: TGCAGTGCCCTCAAAGAGACCCAGTACTTC

v_call: TRBV5-1
clone_size: -
cdr3_length: 14
j_call: TRBJ2-5
d_call: -
cdr3_aa: CASSHEVVRETQYF
cdr3_nt: TGCGCCAGCTCGCACGAGGTTGTTCGAGAGACCCAGTACTTC

v_call: TRBV30
clone_size: -
cdr3_length: 15
j_call: TRBJ2-3
d_call: TRBD2
cdr3_aa: CAWRLGTSFLDTQYF
cdr3_nt: TGTGCCTGGAGGCTTGGGACTAGCTTTCTAGATACGCAGTATTTT

v_call: TRBV7-2
clone_size: -
cdr3_length: 15
j_call: TRBJ2-1
d_call: TRBD1
cdr3_aa: CASRGQGSPYNEQFF
cdr3_nt: TGTGCCAGCAGGGGACAGGGGTCACCCTACAATGAGCAGTTCTTC

v_call: TRBV19
clone_size: few
cdr3_length: 13
j_call: TRBJ1-1
d_call: -
cdr3_aa: CASSITVNTEAFF
cdr3_nt: TGTGCCAGTAGTATCACGGTGAACACTGAAGCTTTCTTT

v_call: TRBV7-3
clone_size: -
cdr3_length: 15
j_call: TRBJ2-3
d_call: TRBD2
cdr3_aa: CASSLGLAGTDTQYF
cdr3_nt: TGTGCCAGCAGTCTAGGGCTAGCGGGCACAGATACGCAGTATTTT

v_call: TRBV10-3
clone_size: -
cdr3_length: 12
j_call: TRBJ1-4
d_call: -
cdr3_aa: CAISEALGSLFF
cdr3_nt: TGTGCCATCAGTGAGGCCCTGGGTTCGCTGTTTTTT

v_call: TRBV5-1
clone_size: -
cdr3_length: 14
j_call: TRBJ1-1
d_call: -
cdr3_aa: CASGAGPPNTEAFF
cdr3_nt: TGCGCCAGCGGCGCGGGGCCGCCTAACACTGAAGCTTTCTTT

v_call: TRBV6-1
clone_size: -
cdr3_length: 17
j_call: TRBJ1-3
d_call: -
cdr3_aa: CASSEMTVFTSGNTIYF
cdr3_nt: TGTGCCAGCAGTGAAATGACAGTATTTACCTCTGGAAACACCATATATTTT

v_call: TRBV6-5
clone_size: -
cdr3_length: 14
j_call: TRBJ2-3
d_call: -
cdr3_aa: CASSYTDFADTQYF
cdr3_nt: TGTGCCAGCAGTTACACTGACTTCGCGGATACGCAGTATTTT

v_call: TRBV6-1
clone_size: -
cdr3_length: 12
j_call: TRBJ2-5
d_call: TRBD1
cdr3_aa: CANGDSLWTQYF
cdr3_nt: TGTGCCAACGGGGACAGCTTATGGACCCAGTACTTC

v_call: TRBV27
clone_size: -
cdr3_length: 14
j_call: TRBJ1-2
d_call: TRBD1
cdr3_aa: CASTPGGSWDGYTF
cdr3_nt: TGTGCCAGCACGCCAGGGGGAAGCTGGGACGGCTACACCTTC

v_call: TRBV9
clone_size: -
cdr3_length: 13
j_call: TRBJ2-3
d_call: -
cdr3_aa: CASSVAEGDTQYF
cdr3_nt: TGTGCCAGCAGCGTAGCTGAAGGGGATACGCAGTATTTT

v_call: TRBV6-5
clone_size: -
cdr3_length: 14
j_call: TRBJ2-7
d_call: TRBD2
cdr3_aa: CASRAVAGGYEQYF
cdr3_nt: TGTGCCAGCAGGGCAGTAGCGGGGGGTTACGAGCAGTACTTC

v_call: TRBV11-3
clone_size: -
cdr3_length: 15
j_call: TRBJ2-1
d_call: TRBD2
cdr3_aa: CASSPSGSSYNEQFF
cdr3_nt: TGTGCCAGCAGCCCAAGCGGGAGCTCCTACAATGAGCAGTTCTTC

v_call: TRBV6-5
clone_size: -
cdr3_length: 13
j_call: TRBJ2-1
d_call: -
cdr3_aa: CASSLDNYNEQFF
cdr3_nt: TGTGCCAGCAGTTTGGACAACTACAATGAGCAGTTCTTC

v_call: TRBV14
clone_size: -
cdr3_length: 15
j_call: TRBJ2-1
d_call: TRBD1
cdr3_aa: CASSQNRGFGNEQFF
cdr3_nt: TGTGCCAGCAGCCAAAACAGGGGTTTTGGGAATGAGCAGTTCTTC

v_call: TRBV5-1
clone_size: -
cdr3_length: 14
j_call: TRBJ2-2
d_call: -
cdr3_aa: CASSPAIISGELFF
cdr3_nt: TGCGCCAGCAGCCCGGCGATCATCTCCGGGGAGCTGTTTTTT

v_call: TRBV27
clone_size: -
cdr3_length: 16
j_call: TRBJ2-4
d_call: -
cdr3_aa: CASSLIGELTKNIQYF
cdr3_nt: TGTGCCAGCAGTTTAATCGGAGAGTTAACCAAAAACATTCAGTACTTC

v_call: TRBV5-1
clone_size: -
cdr3_length: 17
j_call: TRBJ2-1
d_call: TRBD2
cdr3_aa: CASSLGTGGRSYNEQFF
cdr3_nt: TGCGCCAGCAGCTTGGGTACGGGGGGGCGCTCCTACAATGAGCAGTTCTTC

v_call: TRBV7-3
clone_size: once
cdr3_length: 15
j_call: TRBJ1-5
d_call: -
cdr3_aa: CASSLEWRDNQPQHF
cdr3_nt: TGTGCCAGCAGCTTAGAGTGGCGGGACAATCAGCCCCAGCATTTT

v_call: TRBV5-1
clone_size: few
cdr3_length: 11
j_call: TRBJ2-5
d_call: -
cdr3_aa: CASSFQETQYF
cdr3_nt: TGCGCCAGCAGCTTCCAAGAGACCCAGTACTTC

v_call: TRBV27
clone_size: once
cdr3_length: 16
j_call: TRBJ1-5
d_call: -
cdr3_aa: CASSFRLDTSNQPQHF
cdr3_nt: TGTGCCAGCAGTTTTAGGTTAGACACTAGCAATCAGCCCCAGCATTTT

v_call: TRBV6-5
clone_size: -
cdr3_length: 14
j_call: TRBJ2-7
d_call: -
cdr3_aa: CASSMGLTSYEQYF
cdr3_nt: TGTGCCAGCAGCATGGGACTGACCTCCTACGAGCAGTACTTC